The 11 T cell receptor beta chains in this list originate from one sample, sequenced in a study of CD4+ T cells in melanoma. Here immunoSEQ multiplex PCR was the method, and the copy in TCRdb shows in-frame clones only, minus some. This sample has about 15,000 clones, with approximately 63% found just once. Sequenced material: cells from a culture (not recorded whether cultured in vitro). These receptors all come from a human donor with melanoma.

The sample holds one count of this clone. The genes are TRBV7-8 and TRBJ1-5, with TRBD1 as a possible D gene (5 bases). The CDR3 consists of 16 residues. CDR1 is SGHVS, CDR2 FQNEAQ, per germline. V was clipped by 1 base and J by 5 bases, with 15 bases between them. This CDR3 is CASSLGAGVGDQPQHF. As DNA, the CDR3 is TGTGCCAGCAGCTTAGGGGCGGGGGTAGGGGATCAGCCCCAGCATTTT.

The chain employs TRBV5-1 and TRBJ1-2; weak D call: TRBD1 (5 bases). Per germline, CDR1 SGHRS and CDR2 YFSETQ. CDR3 length equals 16 residues. V was shortened by 5 bases and J by 0 bases, with 17 bases between the two germline ends. The CDR3 DNA reads TGCGCCAGCAGATACAGGCCCTATTTAGCTAACTATGGCTACACCTTC. It translates to CASRYRPYLANYGYTF. Together with reference TRBV5-1 and TRBJ1-2, the CDR3 gives the full variable domain: KAGVTQTPRYLIKTRGQQVTLSCSPISGHRSVSWYQQTPGQGLQFLFEYFSETQRNKGNFPGRFSGRQFSNSRSEMNVSTLELGDSALYLCASRYRPYLANYGYTFGSGTRLTVV.

The chain is built from TRBV6-1 and TRBJ2-7; a possible D gene is TRBD1 (5 bases). This CDR3 has 14 residues. Germline CDR1 is MNHNS and CDR2 is SASEGT. Trimming took 2 bases from V and 3 from J, leaving 11 bases between them. This CDR3 is CASSERGEYYEQYF. The CDR3 bases are TGTGCCAGCAGTGAAAGGGGCGAATACTACGAGCAGTACTTC.

This rearrangement joins TRBV10-2 to TRBJ1-6; D unresolved. Trimming cost V 8 bases and J 11 bases, with 16 bases left between them. Germline values: CDR1 WSHSY, CDR2 SAAADI. This CDR3 has 13 amino acids. Written as DNA, the CDR3 is TGCGCCAGCGTCGCCTTTCGCATGGCACCCCTCCACTTT. As protein: CASVAFRMAPLHF.

This clone was detected a few times. The chain recombines TRBV4-2 with TRBJ2-3; 11 bases line up with TRBD2. CDR1 and CDR2 (germline): LGHNA, YNFKEQ. Trimming took 1 base from V and 4 from J; bases not matched to a gene: 4. The CDR3 is 16 amino acids. CDR3 amino acids: CASSQVLAGGPDTQYF. Written as DNA, the CDR3 is TGTGCCAGCAGCCAAGTCTTAGCGGGGGGGCCAGATACGCAGTATTTT.

The rearrangement joins TRBV7-9 to TRBJ2-3; 12 bases line up with TRBD2. The V gene's germline CDR1 is SEHNR and CDR2 FQNEAQ (reference sequence). The CDR3 covers 15 residues. Trimming took 2 bases from V and 5 from J; bases not matched to a gene: 2. The CDR3 DNA reads TGTGCCAGCAGCTTACTAGCGGGGGGGGTAGATACGCAGTATTTT. Amino acids: CASSLLAGGVDTQYF.

This chain connects TRBV5-1 to TRBJ2-2; possibly TRBD1 for D (6 bases). Trimming cost V 0 bases and J 6 bases, with 18 bases left between them. Germline CDR1 reads SGHRS; CDR2 reads YFSETQ. The CDR3 loop spans 17 amino acids. The CDR3 nucleotides are TGCGCCAGCAGCTTGGGTGGCCAGGGGATAATCGCCGGGGAGCTGTTTTTT. Translated: CASSLGGQGIIAGELFF.

This clone has only a few counts. For the CDR3, the DNA is TGCGCCAGCAGCCGGCCCGGGCCCGGAGCTTTCTTT. Its translation is CASSRPGPGAFF. J is TRBJ1-1 and V is TRBV4-1; D ambiguous. The CDR3 is 12 residues long. V was trimmed by 4 bases and J by 10 bases, leaving 13 bases between them. The germline V gene has CDR1 MGHRA and CDR2 YSYEKL.

This sequence joins TRBV6-5 and TRBJ1-2; D unresolved. The CDR3 runs to 14 residues. Trimming shortened V by 5 bases and J by 6 bases, and 16 bases separated the two germline ends. CDR1 and CDR2 from the germline V gene are MNHEY and SVGAGI. CDR3: CASSLRETMHGYTF. The DNA for the CDR3 is TGTGCCAGCAGTCTTCGGGAGACAATGCATGGCTACACCTTC.

J is TRBJ1-6 and V is TRBV14; possible D gene TRBD1, 5 bases. V lost 0 bases and J 6 bases, leaving 12 bases between the germline ends. The germline V gene encodes CDR1 SGHDN and CDR2 FVKESK. The CDR3 extends over 16 amino acids. CDR3 sequence reads: CASSQDQGRTNSPLHF. In DNA, the CDR3 is TGTGCCAGCAGCCAAGACCAGGGACGGACTAATTCACCCCTCCACTTT.

The CDR3 nucleotides are TGTGCCAGCTCACAAAGACAGGGGGTGAACACTGAAGCTTTCTTT. Translating it yields CASSQRQGVNTEAFF. V and J are TRBV18 and TRBJ1-1, with TRBD1 matching 9 bases. The J segment lost 0 bases and the V segment lost 4 bases, leaving 3 bases of the junction unmatched. Per germline, CDR1 KGHSH and CDR2 LQKENI. CDR3 length: 15 amino acids.